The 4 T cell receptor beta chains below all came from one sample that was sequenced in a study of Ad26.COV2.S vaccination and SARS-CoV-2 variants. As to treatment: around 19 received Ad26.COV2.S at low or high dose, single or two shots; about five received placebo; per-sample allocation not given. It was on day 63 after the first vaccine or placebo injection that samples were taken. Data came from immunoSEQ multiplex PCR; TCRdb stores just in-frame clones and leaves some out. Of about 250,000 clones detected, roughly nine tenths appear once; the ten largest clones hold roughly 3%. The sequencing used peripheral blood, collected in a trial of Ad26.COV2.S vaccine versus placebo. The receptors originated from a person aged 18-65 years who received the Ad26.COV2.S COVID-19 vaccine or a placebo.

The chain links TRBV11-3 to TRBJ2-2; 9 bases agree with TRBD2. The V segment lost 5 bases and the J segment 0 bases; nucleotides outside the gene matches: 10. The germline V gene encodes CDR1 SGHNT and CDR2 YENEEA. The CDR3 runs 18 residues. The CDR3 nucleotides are TGTGCCAGCAGCCCGCGGGGGCTAGCGGGAACGAACACCGGGGAGCTGTTTTTT. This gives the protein CASSPRGLAGTNTGELFF.

The CDR3, as DNA: TGCGCCAGCAGCTTTTCTAGCGGGGTCTCAGATACGCAGTATTTT. It yields the protein CASSFSSGVSDTQYF. This sequence joins TRBV5-1 and TRBJ2-3, with 9 bases that match TRBD2. The germline gives CDR1 SGHRS, CDR2 YFSETQ. The CDR3 totals 15 residues. The V and J ends lost 2 bases and 4 bases, in that order; junction bases with no gene match: 5.

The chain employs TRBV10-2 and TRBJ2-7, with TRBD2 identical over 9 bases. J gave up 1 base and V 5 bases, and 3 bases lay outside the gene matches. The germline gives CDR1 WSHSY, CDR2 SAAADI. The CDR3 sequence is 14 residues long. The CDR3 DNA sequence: TGCGCCAGCAGTAAGACTAGCGGTTCCTACGAGCAGTACGTC. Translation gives CASSKTSGSYEQYV.

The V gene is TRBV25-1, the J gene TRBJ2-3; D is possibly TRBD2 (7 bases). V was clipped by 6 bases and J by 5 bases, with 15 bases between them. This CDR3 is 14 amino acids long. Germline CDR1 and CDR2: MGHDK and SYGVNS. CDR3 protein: CASREGGDGDTQYF. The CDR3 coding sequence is TGTGCCAGCAGGGAGGGGGGGGATGGAGATACGCAGTATTTT.